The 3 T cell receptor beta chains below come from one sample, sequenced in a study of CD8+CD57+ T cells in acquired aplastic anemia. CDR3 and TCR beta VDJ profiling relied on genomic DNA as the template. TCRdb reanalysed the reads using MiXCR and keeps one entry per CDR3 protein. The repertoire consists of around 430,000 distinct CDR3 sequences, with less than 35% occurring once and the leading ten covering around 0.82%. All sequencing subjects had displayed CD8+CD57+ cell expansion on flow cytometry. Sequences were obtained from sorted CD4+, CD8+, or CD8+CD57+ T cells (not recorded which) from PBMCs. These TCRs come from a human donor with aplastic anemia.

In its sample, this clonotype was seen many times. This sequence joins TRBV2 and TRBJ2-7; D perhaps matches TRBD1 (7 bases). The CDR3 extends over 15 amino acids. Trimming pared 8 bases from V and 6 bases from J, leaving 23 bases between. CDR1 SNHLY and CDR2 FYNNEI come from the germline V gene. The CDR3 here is CASWTVEGARGEQYF. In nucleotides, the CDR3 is TGTGCCAGCTGGACGGTGGAGGGGGCCCGGGGCGAGCAGTACTTC. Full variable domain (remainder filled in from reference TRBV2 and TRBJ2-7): EPEVTQTPSHQVTQMGQEVILRCVPISNHLYFYWYRQILGQKVEFLVSFYNNEISEKSEIFDDQFSVERPDGSNFTLKIRSTKLEDSAMYFCASWTVEGARGEQYFGPGTRLTVT.

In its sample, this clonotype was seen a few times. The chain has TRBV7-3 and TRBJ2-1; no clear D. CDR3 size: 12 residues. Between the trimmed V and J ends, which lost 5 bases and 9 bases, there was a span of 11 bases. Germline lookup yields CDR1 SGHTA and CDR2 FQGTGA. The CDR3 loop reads CASSLWPSEQFF. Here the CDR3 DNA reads TGTGCCAGCAGCCTGTGGCCGAGTGAGCAGTTCTTC.

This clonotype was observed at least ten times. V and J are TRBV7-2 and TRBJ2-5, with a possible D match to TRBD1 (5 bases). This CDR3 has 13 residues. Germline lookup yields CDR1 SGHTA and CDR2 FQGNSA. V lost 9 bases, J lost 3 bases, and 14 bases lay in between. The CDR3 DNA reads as TGTGCCAGTCAGGGCGAGTTCGAAGAGACCCAGTACTTC. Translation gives CASQGEFEETQYF.